This is a list of T cell receptor beta chains from one sample in a study of T cells in Graves' hyperthyroidism and ophthalmopathy. TCRdb reprocessed the multiplex PCR reads via MiXCR and lists one record per CDR3 protein. The sample comprises hundreds of thousands of distinct CDR3 sequences, 14% of which are singletons, and 14% rests with the top ten. The sample taken for sequencing was blood. These receptors were obtained from a woman aged 40 to 50 with Graves' hyperthyroidism. The CDR3 runs from the conserved cysteine through the conserved F or W. A D gene is named only where the DNA matches it firmly. Clone size is not always given. Where it is, it says once, few, many or a class for expanded clones.

clone size	CDR3 length	V gene	J gene	D gene	CDR3 protein	CDR3 DNA
few	15	TRBV9	TRBJ2-5	TRBD2	CASSAGGLYQETQYF	TGTGCCAGCAGCGCGGGAGGATTGTACCAAGAGACCCAGTACTTC
many	15	TRBV6-1	TRBJ2-2	TRBD2	CASRWTSAGTGELFF	TGTGCCAGCAGATGGACTAGCGCTGGCACCGGGGAGCTGTTTTTT
NA	12	TRBV24-1	TRBJ2-2	NA	CATSGSFGELFF	TGTGCCACCAGTGGGTCGTTCGGGGAGCTGTTTTTT
many	15	TRBV6-5	TRBJ2-7	NA	CASSYRSGGSYEQYF	TGTGCCAGCAGTTACCGATCAGGGGGGAGCTACGAGCAGTACTTC
few	15	TRBV27	TRBJ1-6	TRBD1	CASSPRQGDNSPLHF	TGTGCCAGCAGTCCCCGACAGGGAGATAATTCACCCCTCCACTTT
NA	17	TRBV3-1	TRBJ2-3	TRBD2	CASSHHLLAQLTDTQYF	TGTGCCAGCAGCCACCACTTACTAGCGCAACTCACAGATACGCAGTATTTT
many	12	TRBV28	TRBJ2-7	NA	CASSLAGSEQYF	TGTGCCAGCAGTTTGGCGGGATCCGAGCAGTACTTC
once	14	TRBV11-2	TRBJ2-7	TRBD1	CASSYDRGQYEQYF	TGTGCCAGCAGCTACGACAGGGGTCAATACGAGCAGTACTTC
NA	16	TRBV2	TRBJ1-5	TRBD1	CASSDSLGQGNQPQHF	TGTGCCAGCAGTGACAGTCTTGGACAGGGCAATCAGCCCCAGCATTTT
many	14	TRBV6-1	TRBJ2-3	TRBD1	CASSRQGYTDTQYF	TGTGCCAGCAGTCGACAGGGATACACAGATACGCAGTATTTT
many	16	TRBV12-3/TRBV12-4	TRBJ2-1	NA	CASSSLEERTYNEQFF	TGTGCCAGCAGTTCCCTCGAGGAGAGAACCTACAATGAGCAGTTCTTC
few	14	TRBV19	TRBJ2-5	NA	CASSITVIQETQYF	TGTGCCAGTAGTATAACGGTGATCCAAGAGACCCAGTACTTC
NA	14	TRBV11-1	TRBJ2-2	NA	CASSHSARAGELFF	TGCGCCAGCAGCCACAGCGCTCGGGCCGGGGAGCTGTTTTTT
many	13	TRBV7-2	TRBJ2-7	TRBD2	CASSSTGRDEQYF	TGTGCCAGCAGCTCCACCGGGAGGGATGAGCAGTACTTC
many	15	TRBV15	TRBJ2-2	TRBD2	CATSDGLAGTGELFF	TGTGCCACCAGCGATGGACTAGCGGGCACCGGGGAGCTGTTTTTT
many	13	TRBV12-3/TRBV12-4	TRBJ1-5	TRBD1	CASSLDRNQPQHF	TGTGCCAGCAGTTTGGACAGGAATCAGCCCCAGCATTTT
many	14	TRBV18	TRBJ2-5	TRBD1	CASSFGQGMETQYF	TGTGCCAGCTCATTCGGACAGGGGATGGAGACCCAGTACTTC
few	15	TRBV20-1	TRBJ2-7	NA	CSAREVLRSPYEQYF	TGCAGTGCTAGAGAGGTATTGCGGAGCCCCTACGAGCAGTACTTC
many	14	TRBV6-1	TRBJ1-1	NA	CASSEWGANTEAFF	TGTGCCAGCAGTGAATGGGGCGCGAACACTGAAGCTTTCTTT
NA	14	TRBV11-3	TRBJ2-3	NA	CASSLPQGADTQYF	TGTGCCAGCAGCTTACCACAGGGAGCGGATACGCAGTATTTT
many	13	TRBV30	TRBJ1-5	NA	CAWSETVNQPQHF	TGTGCCTGGAGTGAGACAGTCAATCAGCCCCAGCATTTT
NA	14	TRBV20-1	TRBJ2-7	TRBD1	CSARGYRGNNEQYF	TGCAGTGCTAGAGGGTACAGGGGGAATAACGAGCAGTACTTC